One and the same sample provided the 20 T cell receptor beta chains below, sequenced in a study of T cells in localized non-small cell lung cancer. Sequenced by immunoSEQ multiplex PCR; TCRdb stores in-frame clones only, minus some. The sample has under 25,000 clones; approximately 91% are singletons. Sequencing used peripheral blood, obtained before any cancer treatment. These receptor sequences come from a man aged 35 to 70 with stage I squamous cell lung carcinoma.

The V call is TRBV7-9, the J call TRBJ1-4; tentative D call: TRBD1 (5 bases). The CDR3 extends over 16 amino acids. V gave up 5 bases and J gave up 7 bases, with 20 bases separating them. Germline loops: CDR1 SEHNR, CDR2 FQNEAQ (reference sequence). CDR3 sequence reads: CASSRQRGILAEKLFF. CDR3 coding DNA: TGTGCCAGCAGCCGCCAGCGGGGGATTTTAGCTGAAAAACTGTTTTTT.

The V gene is TRBV28, the J gene TRBJ1-3, with D unresolved. V was trimmed by 2 bases and J by 0 bases, leaving 5 bases between them. The CDR3 runs to 14 residues. Germline V gene data show CDR1 as MDHEN and CDR2 as SYDVKM. In DNA form, the CDR3 reads TGTGCCAGCAGTTTACAAGTCTCTGGAAACACCATATATTTT. The encoded protein is CASSLQVSGNTIYF.

The V gene is TRBV27, the J gene TRBJ1-1, with TRBD1 as a possible D gene (6 bases). The CDR3 totals 14 residues. V shed 3 bases and J shed 2 bases, with 10 bases lying between them. CDR1 is MNHEY, CDR2 SMNVEV, per germline (reference sequence). CDR3 region: CASSFTGANTEAFF. CDR3 nucleotide sequence: TGTGCCAGCAGTTTCACGGGGGCCAACACTGAAGCTTTCTTT.

This clone has just a few counts. The junction departs from the called germline gene at one end, perhaps through a read error. Other DNA sequences in this specimen translate into the identical CDR3. This chain connects TRBV2 to TRBJ2-7; D gene ambiguous. The CDR3 contains 11 residues. Germline CDR1 reads SNHLY; CDR2 reads FYNNEI. CDR3 loop: CASSESQDLAF. CDR3 nucleotide sequence: TGTGCCAGCAGTGAAAGCCAGGACCTTGCCTTC.

The V gene is TRBV6-6, the J gene TRBJ1-5; the D is unclear. Germline CDR1 and CDR2: MNHNY and SVGAGI (reference sequence). The CDR3 is 13 residues long. The ends were cut back, 5 bases at V and 0 bases at J, with 5 bases in the middle. The CDR3 is CASSPHSNQPQHF. In DNA form, the CDR3 reads TGTGCCAGCAGTCCTCATAGCAATCAGCCCCAGCATTTT.

The rearrangement uses TRBV9 and TRBJ1-5; 7 bases line up with TRBD1. The CDR3 contains 15 residues. Germline V gene lookup returns CDR1 SGDLS and CDR2 YYNGEE. The J segment lost 1 base and the V segment lost 6 bases, leaving 7 bases of the junction unmatched. CDR3 sequence: CASNQGGRSNQPQHF. The DNA of the CDR3 is TGTGCCAGCAACCAGGGGGGAAGAAGCAATCAGCCCCAGCATTTT. Full variable domain (remainder filled in from reference TRBV9 and TRBJ1-5): DSGVTQTPKHLITATGQRVTLRCSPRSGDLSVYWYQQSLDQGLQFLIQYYNGEERAKGNILERFSAQQFPDLHSELNLSSLELGDSALYFCASNQGGRSNQPQHFGDGTRLSIL.

The chain combines TRBV14 with TRBJ1-2; 7 bases match TRBD1. The CDR3 has 15 residues. Germline-derived CDR1 and CDR2 are SGHDN and FVKESK. V dropped 3 bases and J dropped 4; count of bases not matched to a gene: 8. The DNA of the CDR3 is TGTGCCAGCAGCCACCTCAGGGGGTCGGGCTATGGCTACACCTTC. Amino acid sequence: CASSHLRGSGYGYTF.

The chain is built from TRBV25-1 and TRBJ1-1; D is unresolved. CDR1 is MGHDK, CDR2 SYGVNS, per germline. The germline V and J ends were trimmed by 1 base and 0 bases, with 9 bases remaining between them. This CDR3 region has 15 residues. The DNA for the CDR3 is TGTGCCAGCAGTGAATCCCTGACCCTGAACACTGAAGCTTTCTTT. Translating it yields CASSESLTLNTEAFF. Supplemented by reference TRBV25-1 and TRBJ1-1, the full variable domain reads EADIYQTPRYLVIGTGKKITLECSQTMGHDKMYWYQQDPGMELHLIHYSYGVNSTEKGDLSSESTVSRIRTEHFPLTLESARPSHTSQYLCASSESLTLNTEAFFGQGTRLTVV.

This clone was picked up a small number of times. This chain joins TRBV20-1 and TRBJ2-5; D gene unclear. The CDR3 runs 10 residues. Deletions cut 6 bases from V and 5 bases from J, with 7 bases between. The germline CDR1 and CDR2 sequences are DFQATT and SNEGSKA (reference sequence). CDR3 nucleotide sequence: TGCAGTGCCCACGGGGAGACCCAGTACTTC. Translation: CSAHGETQYF.

V usage is TRBV6-1 and J usage is TRBJ1-1, with D perhaps matching TRBD1 (5 bases). This CDR3 has 14 amino acids. The V gene lost 4 bases and the J gene lost 3 bases, with 12 bases spanning the gap. From germline, CDR1 is MNHNS and CDR2 SASEGT. CDR3 sequence: CASSVQGGDTEAFF. Written as DNA, the CDR3 is TGTGCCAGCAGTGTCCAGGGAGGGGACACTGAAGCTTTCTTT.

This clone was detected once. V gene TRBV11-2 combines with J gene TRBJ1-1; D gene uncertain. This CDR3 contains 13 residues. V gave up 0 bases and J gave up 1 base, with 3 bases separating them. The germline V gene has CDR1 SGHAT and CDR2 FQNNGV. The CDR3 region is CASSLDQNTEAFF. Here the CDR3 DNA reads TGTGCCAGCAGCTTAGATCAGAACACTGAAGCTTTCTTT. The full variable domain, its missing parts supplied by reference TRBV11-2 and TRBJ1-1, is EAGVAQSPRYKIIEKRQSVAFWCNPISGHATLYWYQQILGQGPKLLIQFQNNGVVDDSQLPKDRFSAERLKGVDSTLKIQPAKLEDSAVYLCASSLDQNTEAFFGQGTRLTVV.

The chain recombines TRBV28 with TRBJ2-3; D call uncertain. This CDR3 has 12 amino acids. Trimming cost V 6 bases and J 4 bases, with 8 bases left between them. Germline values: CDR1 MDHEN, CDR2 SYDVKM. The CDR3 loop reads CASSPLSDTQYF. As DNA, the CDR3 is TGTGCCAGCAGCCCTTTATCAGATACGCAGTATTTT.

There are a few counts of this clone. The chain carries TRBV25-1 and TRBJ1-1; TRBD1 agrees at 7 bases. This CDR3 has 15 amino acids. Germline V gene lookup returns CDR1 MGHDK and CDR2 SYGVNS. The V and J ends lost 4 bases and 5 bases, in that order; junction bases with no gene match: 10. The CDR3 spells CASSAQGFAGTEAFF. The CDR3, as DNA: TGTGCCAGCAGTGCACAGGGGTTTGCGGGAACTGAAGCTTTCTTT.

The V call is TRBV2, the J call TRBJ1-4, with 8 bases that match TRBD1. CDR3 length equals 15 residues. CDR1 and CDR2 (germline): SNHLY, FYNNEI. The junction had 4 bases not matched to a gene; V was cut back by 4 bases and J by 3 bases. The CDR3 bases are TGTGCCAGCAGTGTCCCGGACAGGGCTAATGAAAAACTGTTTTTT. This encodes CASSVPDRANEKLFF.

This sequence joins TRBV5-1 and TRBJ1-4; no reliable D call. Germline V lookup: CDR1 SGHRS, CDR2 YFSETQ. The CDR3 length is 16 residues. V was clipped by 4 bases and J by 0 bases, with 13 bases between them. DNA for the CDR3: TGCGCCAGCAGCCTTGGCGGCGGAACAACTAATGAAAAACTGTTTTTT. Its translation: CASSLGGGTTNEKLFF.

The rearrangement links TRBV15 to TRBJ2-4; the D is unclear. From germline, CDR1 is LNHNV and CDR2 YYDKDF (reference sequence). V lost 3 bases, J lost 0 bases, and 6 bases lay in between. This CDR3 has 14 residues. The CDR3 sequence is CATSSSLAKNIQYF. CDR3 DNA sequence: TGTGCCACCAGCAGTAGTTTAGCCAAAAACATTCAGTACTTC. The complete variable domain, with remaining parts taken from reference TRBV15 and TRBJ2-4, reads DAMVIQNPRYQVTQFGKPVTLSCSQTLNHNVMYWYQQKSSQAPKLLFHYYDKDFNNEADTPDNFQSRRPNTSFCFLDIRSPGLGDTAMYLCATSSSLAKNIQYFGAGTRLSVL.

This rearrangement joins TRBV30 to TRBJ1-5; 9 bases align to TRBD1. The CDR3 sequence is 14 residues long. J lost 4 bases, V lost 1 base, and 2 bases had no gene match. Germline assignment: CDR1 GTSNPN and CDR2 SVGIG (reference sequence). The CDR3 loop is CAWSEGQGNQPQHF. CDR3 sequence (DNA): TGTGCCTGGAGTGAGGGACAGGGAAATCAGCCCCAGCATTTT.

The CDR3 is CASSFPGVGNEKLFF. CDR3 bases: TGTGCCAGCAGTTTCCCCGGGGTTGGTAATGAAAAACTGTTTTTT. The chain has TRBV27 and TRBJ1-4; D remains ambiguous. V lost 3 bases to trimming and J lost 4 bases, with 12 bases between them. In germline, CDR1 is MNHEY, CDR2 SMNVEV (reference sequence). The CDR3 is made up of 15 amino acids.

In its sample, this clone is medium-sized. The rearrangement links TRBV4-3 to TRBJ2-5, with 13 nucleotides matching TRBD2. V lost 1 base, J lost 4 bases, and 6 bases stayed unmatched. This CDR3 comprises 17 residues. Germline V lookup: CDR1 LGHNA, CDR2 YSLEER. The CDR3 sequence is CASSQGTSGGPRETQYF. Written as DNA, the CDR3 is TGCGCCAGCAGCCAAGGGACTAGCGGGGGCCCTAGAGAGACCCAGTACTTC.

The rearrangement uses TRBV6-5 and TRBJ2-7; D is unclear. The CDR3 is made up of 15 amino acids. Germline V gene sequence: CDR1 MNHEY, CDR2 SVGAGI. Trimming removed 0 bases at V and 0 bases at J, with 9 bases between. The CDR3 sequence: CASSYSGGSSYEQYF. CDR3 DNA: TGTGCCAGCAGTTACTCGGGCGGTAGCTCCTACGAGCAGTACTTC.